The 14 T cell receptor beta chains below all came from one sample that was sequenced in a study of vaccination and CD4 T cells after COVID-19. The assay that was used to sequence DNA from cultured CD4+ T cells was the Oncomine TCR Beta short-read assay. The template was genomic DNA from cultured CD4+ T cells. TCRdb re-called the PCR reads with MiXCR, one entry per CDR3 protein. Counted here are roughly 9,200 distinct CDR3 sequences, 25% to 30% occurring once; the ten biggest clones make up roughly 12%. Treatment in this sample: roughly 10-day PBMC culture with coronavirus spike peptide pools or control peptides (ViraFEST assay). Samples of CD4+ T cells were obtained from the unexposed donor before the COVID-19 pandemic (2011-2018). The antigens for these receptors are not known. The specimen sequenced was CD4+ T cells from blood, cultured in vitro. Receptors originate from a human donor in good health.

This clonotype was counted only a few times. The chain has TRBV28 and TRBJ1-5, with D tentatively TRBD1 (5 bases). The CDR3 runs to 14 residues. Trimming left V 5 bases short and J 0 bases short, with 8 bases between. From germline, CDR1 is MDHEN and CDR2 SYDVKM. The CDR3 coding sequence is TGTGCCAGCAGTGCCGGACATAGCAATCAGCCCCAGCATTTT. This encodes CASSAGHSNQPQHF.

The chain combines TRBV2 with TRBJ1-5; 7 bases are shared with TRBD1. This CDR3 spans 15 amino acids. Trimming at V came to 8 bases and at J to 3 bases, leaving 10 bases not matched to a gene. Germline loops: CDR1 SNHLY, CDR2 FYNNEI. This CDR3 reads CASSIDRDLNQPQHF. The DNA of the CDR3 is TGTGCCAGCTCTATAGACAGGGACCTCAATCAGCCCCAGCATTTT. Variable domain in full (rest from reference TRBV2 and TRBJ1-5): EPEVTQTPSHQVTQMGQEVILRCVPISNHLYFYWYRQILGQKVEFLVSFYNNEISEKSEIFDDQFSVERPDGSNFTLKIRSTKLEDSAMYFCASSIDRDLNQPQHFGDGTRLSIL.

This clonotype was counted between two and nine times. The V and J genes are TRBV7-2 and TRBJ2-5, with D tentatively TRBD2 (5 bases). V lost 0 bases to trimming and J lost 4 bases, with 9 bases between them. In germline, CDR1 is SGHTA, CDR2 FQGNSA. There are 14 residues in the CDR3. CDR3 nucleotides: TGTGCCAGCAGCTTAGCGGGAGTGGCAGAGACCCAGTACTTC. Its protein is CASSLAGVAETQYF.

The V and J genes are TRBV30 and TRBJ1-1; D is unresolved. The germline V gene has CDR1 GTSNPN and CDR2 SVGIG (reference sequence). The ends were cut back, 7 bases at V and 4 bases at J, with 13 bases in the middle. The CDR3 spans 12 residues. CDR3 in DNA: TGTGCCTCACGGAGGTTGGGCACTGAAGCTTTCTTT. It codes for CASRRLGTEAFF. Using reference TRBV30 and TRBJ1-1 for the parts outside the CDR3, the full variable domain is SQTIHQWPATLVQPVGSPLSLECTVEGTSNPNLYWYRQAAGRGLQLLFYSVGIGQISSEVPQNLSASRPQDRQFILSSKKLLLSDSGFYLCASRRLGTEAFFGQGTRLTVV.

In this sample, this clonotype turned up a few times. This sequence joins TRBV6-2 or TRBV6-3 and TRBJ2-1; 7 bases map to TRBD2. After removal of 8 bases from V and 5 bases from J, the junction contained 15 bases not matched to a gene. The CDR3 totals 16 residues. Germline lookup yields CDR1 MNHEY and CDR2 SVGEGT. Written as DNA, the CDR3 is TGTGCCAGCCTTGGGATTGAAGCGGGACGAAACAATGAGCAGTTCTTC. Amino acids: CASLGIEAGRNNEQFF.

The CDR3 coding sequence is TGCAGTGCTAGGCAGGGACAGGGGGACTACTACGAGCAGTACTTC. Encoded protein: CSARQGQGDYYEQYF. V gene TRBV20-1 combines with J gene TRBJ2-7, with TRBD1 matching over 11 bases. The junction had 7 bases not matched to a gene; V was cut back by 3 bases and J by 3 bases. The CDR3 extends over 15 amino acids. The V gene's germline CDR1 is DFQATT and CDR2 SNEGSKA (reference sequence).

The V and J genes are TRBV19 and TRBJ2-3; possible D gene TRBD1, 6 bases. Germline V CDR1 and CDR2: LNHDA, SQIVND (reference sequence). V was pared by 8 bases and J by 4 bases, with 19 bases between. This CDR3 is built from 15 residues. CDR3 sequence reads: CASPPTGKAPDTQYF. CDR3 sequence (DNA): TGTGCCAGTCCGCCGACAGGAAAAGCGCCAGATACGCAGTATTTT.

The rearrangement links TRBV5-4 to TRBJ2-7; tentative D call: TRBD1 (6 bases). Trimming pared 3 bases from V and 3 bases from J, leaving 16 bases between. The CDR3 loop spans 15 amino acids. Germline values: CDR1 SGHNT, CDR2 YYREEE (reference sequence). CDR3 residues: CASSSPSGQYYEQYF. Written as DNA, the CDR3 is TGTGCCAGCAGCTCGCCCTCCGGACAGTACTACGAGCAGTACTTC.

This clonotype has more than one count but fewer than ten. This sequence joins TRBV20-1 and TRBJ2-1, with unresolved D. The V end lost 5 bases, the J end lost 7 bases, and 15 bases lay between the germline ends. The CDR3 totals 13 residues. Germline CDR1 DFQATT, CDR2 SNEGSKA (reference sequence). This chain's CDR3 is CSAGRVAHNEQFF. DNA of the CDR3: TGCAGTGCTGGTAGGGTAGCTCATAATGAGCAGTTCTTC.

V gene TRBV5-6 combines with J gene TRBJ1-5; 7 bases align to TRBD1. CDR1 is SGHDT and CDR2 is YYEEEE in the germline V gene. The length of the CDR3 is 16 residues. Unmatched junction bases numbered 10, after V lost 2 bases and J lost 5 bases. CDR3 sequence (DNA): TGTGCCAGCAGCTTACTCCGGGACAGAACTTATCAGCCCCAGCATTTT. It translates to CASSLLRDRTYQPQHF.

The chain combines TRBV10-3 with TRBJ2-7; 9 bases map to TRBD1. Germline trimming cut 11 bases from V and 1 base from J; bases unmatched to any gene: 24. Germline V gene sequence: CDR1 ENHRY, CDR2 SYGVKD. This CDR3 is built from 19 residues. In DNA, the CDR3 is TGTGCCTCGGGCTATCGGGACAGGGTGGCTAGCGGTCCTTCCTACGAGCAGTACTTC. Its translation is CASGYRDRVASGPSYEQYF.

This clonotype is medium-sized (0.01 to 0.1%) by share. The rearrangement joins TRBV27 to TRBJ1-6; D gene ambiguous. CDR3 length: 15 amino acids. Germline V gene data show CDR1 as MNHEY and CDR2 as SMNVEV (reference sequence). V shed 3 bases and J shed 8 bases, with 14 bases lying between them. CDR3 region: CASSFGWGSDSPLHF. The DNA of the CDR3 is TGTGCCAGCAGTTTTGGATGGGGTTCCGATTCACCCCTCCACTTT.

J is TRBJ1-6 and V is TRBV25-1; D gene unclear. The V end was cut by 7 bases, the J end by 0 bases, with 4 bases between. Per germline, CDR1 MGHDK and CDR2 SYGVNS. This CDR3 has 13 amino acids. The CDR3 sequence is CASKASYNSPLHF. The DNA of the CDR3 is TGTGCCAGCAAAGCCTCCTATAATTCACCCCTCCACTTT.

The chain recombines TRBV19 with TRBJ2-7; perhaps TRBD1 as D (6 bases). This CDR3 has 12 residues. The V end lost 7 bases, the J end lost 2 bases, and 9 bases lay between the germline ends. Germline V gene data show CDR1 as LNHDA and CDR2 as SQIVND (reference sequence). CDR3 amino acids: CASKGQPYEQYF. The DNA for the CDR3 is TGTGCCAGTAAAGGACAGCCCTACGAGCAGTACTTC. Based on the CDR3 plus reference TRBV19 and TRBJ2-7, the full variable domain is DGGITQSPKYLFRKEGQNVTLSCEQNLNHDAMYWYRQDPGQGLRLIYYSQIVNDFQKGDIAEGYSVSREKKESFPLTVTSAQKNPTAFYLCASKGQPYEQYFGPGTRLTVT.